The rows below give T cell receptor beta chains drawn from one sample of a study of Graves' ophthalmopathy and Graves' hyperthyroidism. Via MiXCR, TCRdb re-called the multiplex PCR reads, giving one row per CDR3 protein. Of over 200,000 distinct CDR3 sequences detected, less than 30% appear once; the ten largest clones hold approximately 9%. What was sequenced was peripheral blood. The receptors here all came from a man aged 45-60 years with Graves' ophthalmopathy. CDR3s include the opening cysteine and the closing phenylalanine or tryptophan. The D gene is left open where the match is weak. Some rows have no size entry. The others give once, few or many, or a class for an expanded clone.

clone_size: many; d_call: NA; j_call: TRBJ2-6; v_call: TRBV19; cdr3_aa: CASNFADVLTF; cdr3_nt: TGTGCCAGTAATTTTGCGGACGTCCTGACTTTC
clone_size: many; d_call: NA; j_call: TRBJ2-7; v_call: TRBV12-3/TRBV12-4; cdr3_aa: CASSPSGRTKSYEQYF; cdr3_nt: TGTGCCAGCAGTCCATCCGGTCGGACCAAGTCCTACGAGCAGTACTTC
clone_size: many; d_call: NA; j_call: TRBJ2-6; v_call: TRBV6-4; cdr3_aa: CASSRHPAGANVLTF; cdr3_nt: TGTGCCAGCAGCCGACACCCAGCTGGGGCCAACGTCCTGACTTTC
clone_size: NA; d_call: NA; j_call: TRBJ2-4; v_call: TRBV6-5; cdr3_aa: CASSYSMGGKNIQYF; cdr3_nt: TGTGCCAGCAGTTACTCGATGGGGGGTAAAAACATTCAGTACTTC
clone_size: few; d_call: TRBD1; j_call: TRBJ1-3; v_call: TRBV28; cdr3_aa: CASSLIQGQENTIYF; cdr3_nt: TGTGCCAGCAGTTTAATACAGGGGCAGGAAAACACCATATATTTT
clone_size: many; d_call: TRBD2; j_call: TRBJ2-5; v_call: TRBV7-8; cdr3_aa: CASSNRWDRLWTSGGEETQYF; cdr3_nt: TGTGCCAGCAGTAACCGGTGGGACAGGTTATGGACTAGCGGAGGGGAAGAGACCCAGTACTTC
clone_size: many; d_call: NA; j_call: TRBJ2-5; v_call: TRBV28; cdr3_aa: CASRAGWKTQYF; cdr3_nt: TGTGCCAGCAGGGCGGGGTGGAAGACCCAGTACTTC
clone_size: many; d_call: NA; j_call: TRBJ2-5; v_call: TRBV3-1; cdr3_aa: CASSQEQGTQETQYF; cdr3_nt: TGTGCCAGCAGCCAAGAGCAGGGGACCCAAGAGACCCAGTACTTC
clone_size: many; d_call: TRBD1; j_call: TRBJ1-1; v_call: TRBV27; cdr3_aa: CASSLSGKGATEAFF; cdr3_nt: TGTGCCAGCAGCCTCTCTGGGAAGGGGGCCACTGAAGCTTTCTTT
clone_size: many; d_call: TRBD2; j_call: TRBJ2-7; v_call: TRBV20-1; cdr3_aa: CSVSRGRVGSEQYF; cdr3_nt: TGCAGTGTTAGCCGCGGGAGAGTGGGTAGCGAGCAGTACTTC
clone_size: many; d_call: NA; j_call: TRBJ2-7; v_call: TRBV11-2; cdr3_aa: CASSLSVTPYEQYF; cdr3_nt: TGTGCCAGCAGCTTGTCGGTTACCCCCTACGAGCAGTACTTC
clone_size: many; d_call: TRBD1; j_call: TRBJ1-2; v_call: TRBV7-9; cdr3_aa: CASSPGTGRNYGYTF; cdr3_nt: TGTGCCAGCAGCCCAGGGACAGGTCGTAACTATGGCTACACCTTC
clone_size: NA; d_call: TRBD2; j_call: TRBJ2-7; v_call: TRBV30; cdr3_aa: CAWRDGTSGIEQYF; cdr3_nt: TGTGCCTGGAGAGACGGGACTAGCGGGATCGAGCAGTACTTC
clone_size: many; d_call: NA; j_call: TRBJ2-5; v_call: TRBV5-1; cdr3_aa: CASSLASRHQETQYF; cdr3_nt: TGCGCCAGCAGCTTGGCCTCCAGGCACCAAGAGACCCAGTACTTC
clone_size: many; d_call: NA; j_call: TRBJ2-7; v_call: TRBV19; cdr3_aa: CASRGRVSYEQYF; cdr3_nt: TGTGCCAGTAGAGGGCGGGTCTCCTACGAGCAGTACTTC
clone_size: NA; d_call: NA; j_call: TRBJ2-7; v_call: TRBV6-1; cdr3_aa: CASSRSQGTMNYEQYF; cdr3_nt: TGTGCCAGCAGCCGCTCACAGGGAACCATGAACTACGAGCAGTACTTC
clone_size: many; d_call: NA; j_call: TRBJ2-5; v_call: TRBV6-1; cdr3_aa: CASSEVGGLGETQYF; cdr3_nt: TGTGCCAGCAGTGAAGTTGGGGGGTTGGGAGAGACCCAGTACTTC
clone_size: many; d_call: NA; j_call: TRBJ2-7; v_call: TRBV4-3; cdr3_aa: CASSQEGGTSGARQYF; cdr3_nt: TGCGCCAGCAGCCAAGAGGGGGGAACTAGTGGGGCGAGGCAGTACTTC
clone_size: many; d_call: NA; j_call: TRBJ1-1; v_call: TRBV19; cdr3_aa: CASSVGNTEAFF; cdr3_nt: TGTGCCAGTAGTGTGGGGAACACTGAAGCTTTCTTT
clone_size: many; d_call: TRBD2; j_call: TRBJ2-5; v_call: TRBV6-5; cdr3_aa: CASRRTSGETQYF; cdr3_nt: TGTGCCAGCAGGCGGACTAGCGGGGAGACCCAGTACTTC
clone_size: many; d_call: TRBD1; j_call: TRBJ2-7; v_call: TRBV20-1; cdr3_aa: CSAEGQTYEQYF; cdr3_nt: TGCAGTGCTGAGGGACAGACTTACGAGCAGTACTTC
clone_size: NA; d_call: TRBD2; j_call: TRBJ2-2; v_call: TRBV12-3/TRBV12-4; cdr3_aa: CASSLFGGDTGELFF; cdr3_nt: TGTGCCAGCAGTTTATTTGGGGGGGACACCGGGGAGCTGTTTTTT
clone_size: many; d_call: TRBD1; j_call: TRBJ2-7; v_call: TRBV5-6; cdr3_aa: CASSSTTGEISYEQCF; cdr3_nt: TGTGCCAGCAGTTCAACTACAGGGGAGATCTCCTACGAGCAGTGCTTC
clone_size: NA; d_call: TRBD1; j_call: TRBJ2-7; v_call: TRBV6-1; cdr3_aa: CASSDRGLTYEQYF; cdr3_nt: TGTGCCAGCAGCGACAGGGGGCTAACCTACGAGCAGTACTTC
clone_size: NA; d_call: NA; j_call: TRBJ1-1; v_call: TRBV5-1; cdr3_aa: CASSLLGYTEAFF; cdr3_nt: TGCGCCAGCAGCTTGCTCGGATATACTGAAGCTTTCTTT
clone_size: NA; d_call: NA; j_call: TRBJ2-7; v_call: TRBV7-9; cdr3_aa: CASSLDLQGFEQYF; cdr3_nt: TGTGCCAGCAGCTTAGATCTTCAGGGTTTCGAGCAGTACTTC
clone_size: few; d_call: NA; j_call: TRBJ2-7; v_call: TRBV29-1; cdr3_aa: CSALTSGTGRGYEQYF; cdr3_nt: TGCAGCGCCCTGACTTCGGGTACCGGCCGGGGGTACGAGCAGTACTTC
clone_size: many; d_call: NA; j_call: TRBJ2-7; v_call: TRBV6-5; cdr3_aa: CASKPGRGRHEQYF; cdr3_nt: TGTGCCAGCAAGCCGGGAAGGGGGAGGCACGAGCAGTACTTC
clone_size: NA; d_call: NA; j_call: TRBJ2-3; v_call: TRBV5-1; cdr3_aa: CASSLRTEDTQYF; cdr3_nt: TGCGCCAGCAGCCTCCGGACAGAAGATACGCAGTATTTT
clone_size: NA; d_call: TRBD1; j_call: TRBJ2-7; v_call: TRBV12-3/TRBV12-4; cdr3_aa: CASSPGGTAYYEQYF; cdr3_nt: TGTGCCAGCAGTCCAGGTGGGACAGCTTACTACGAGCAGTACTTC
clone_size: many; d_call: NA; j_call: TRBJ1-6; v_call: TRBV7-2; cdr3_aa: CASSLGRRNSPLHF; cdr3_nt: TGTGCCAGCAGCTTAGGACGCCGGAATTCACCCCTCCACTTT
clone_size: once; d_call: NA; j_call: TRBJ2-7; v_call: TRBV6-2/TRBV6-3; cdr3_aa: CESSYRAPTAQYF; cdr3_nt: TGTGAGAGCAGTTACAGGGCACCTACGGCGCAGTACTTC
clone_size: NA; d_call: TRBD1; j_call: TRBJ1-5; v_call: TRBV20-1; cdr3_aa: CSASGTGDSGPQHF; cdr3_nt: TGCAGTGCTAGCGGGACAGGGGATAGCGGGCCCCAGCATTTT
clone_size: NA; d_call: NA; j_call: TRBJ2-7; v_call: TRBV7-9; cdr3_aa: CASSSPLREEQYF; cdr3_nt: TGTGCCAGCAGCTCTCCCCTCCGGGAAGAGCAGTACTTC
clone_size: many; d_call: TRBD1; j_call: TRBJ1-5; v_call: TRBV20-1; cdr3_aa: CSAIQGVSNQPQHF; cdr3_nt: TGCAGTGCTATTCAGGGGGTGAGCAATCAGCCCCAGCATTTT
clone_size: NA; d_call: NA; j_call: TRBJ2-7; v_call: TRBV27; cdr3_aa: CGSSYRGSVYEQYF; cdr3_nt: TGTGGCAGCAGTTACCGAGGTTCGGTGTACGAGCAGTACTTC
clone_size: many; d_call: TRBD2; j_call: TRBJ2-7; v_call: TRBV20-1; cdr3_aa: CSARDSALAGDEQYF; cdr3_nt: TGCAGTGCTAGAGATTCCGCACTAGCGGGCGACGAGCAGTACTTC
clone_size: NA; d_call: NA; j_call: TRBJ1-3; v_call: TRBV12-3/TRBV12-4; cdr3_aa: CASSLSRTAGTGNTIYF; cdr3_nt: TGTGCCAGCAGTTTGAGTCGAACAGCCGGCACTGGAAACACCATATATTTT
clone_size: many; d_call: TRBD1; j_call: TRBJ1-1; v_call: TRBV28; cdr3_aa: CASIVGQGYTEAFF; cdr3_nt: TGTGCCAGCATCGTGGGACAGGGTTACACTGAAGCTTTCTTT
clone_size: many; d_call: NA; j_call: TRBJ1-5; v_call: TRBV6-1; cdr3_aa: CASSFPPGAQNQPQHF; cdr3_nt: TGTGCCAGCAGCTTCCCACCCGGGGCACAAAATCAGCCCCAGCATTTT
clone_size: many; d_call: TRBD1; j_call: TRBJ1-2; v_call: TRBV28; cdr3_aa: CASRTGTAGYTF; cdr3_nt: TGTGCCAGCAGGACAGGGACGGCTGGCTACACCTTC
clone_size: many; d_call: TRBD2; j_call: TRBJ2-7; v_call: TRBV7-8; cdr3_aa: CASSSGSGVYEQYF; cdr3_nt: TGTGCCAGCAGCTCCGGTAGCGGGGTTTACGAGCAGTACTTC
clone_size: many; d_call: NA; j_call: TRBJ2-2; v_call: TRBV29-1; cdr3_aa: CSVGTSTGELFF; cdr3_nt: TGCAGCGTTGGGACTTCTACCGGGGAGCTGTTTTTT
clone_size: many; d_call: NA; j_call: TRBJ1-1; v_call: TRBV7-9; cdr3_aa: CASSTTTPSAEAFF; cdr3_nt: TGTGCCAGCAGCACGACGACCCCAAGCGCTGAAGCTTTCTTT
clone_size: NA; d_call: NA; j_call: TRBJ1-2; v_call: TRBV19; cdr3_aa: CASSMGQGYGYTF; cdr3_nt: TGTGCCAGTAGTATGGGGCAGGGCTATGGCTACACCTTC
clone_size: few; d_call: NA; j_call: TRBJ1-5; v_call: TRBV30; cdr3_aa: CAWSADSNQPQHF; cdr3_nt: TGTGCCTGGAGTGCTGATAGCAATCAGCCCCAGCATTTT
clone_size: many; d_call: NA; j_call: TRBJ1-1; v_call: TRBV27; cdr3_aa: CASSPYGERAFF; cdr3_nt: TGTGCCAGCAGTCCCTACGGGGAGCGGGCTTTCTTT
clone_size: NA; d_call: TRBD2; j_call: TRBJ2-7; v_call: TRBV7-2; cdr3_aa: CASRATSGRQYF; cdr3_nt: TGTGCCAGCAGAGCCACAAGCGGGAGGCAGTACTTC
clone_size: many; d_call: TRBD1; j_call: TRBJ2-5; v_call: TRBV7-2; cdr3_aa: CASSFGDRKETQYF; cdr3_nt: TGTGCCAGCAGTTTTGGGGACAGAAAAGAGACCCAGTACTTC
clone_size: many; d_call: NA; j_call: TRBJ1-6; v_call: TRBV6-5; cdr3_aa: CASSRTDPWLTYNSPLHF; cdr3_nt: TGTGCCAGCAGTCGGACAGACCCTTGGTTGACCTATAATTCACCCCTCCACTTT
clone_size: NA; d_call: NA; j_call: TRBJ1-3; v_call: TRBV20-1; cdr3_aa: CSARRGRGSGNTIYF; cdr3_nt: TGCAGTGCTAGACGCGGTCGCGGGTCTGGAAACACCATATATTTT
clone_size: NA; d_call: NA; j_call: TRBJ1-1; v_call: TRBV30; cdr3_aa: CAWDRFQNTEAFF; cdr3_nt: TGTGCCTGGGATCGATTCCAGAACACTGAAGCTTTCTTT
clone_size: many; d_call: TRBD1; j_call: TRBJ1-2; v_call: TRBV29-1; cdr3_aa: CSVDRTGADYGYTF; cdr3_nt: TGCAGTGTTGACCGGACAGGGGCCGACTATGGCTACACCTTC